The 14 T cell receptor beta chains presented below share a single source sample, sequenced in a study of T-cell reconstitution after alpha-beta-depleted transplantation in children (dated by TCRdb to the mid-2010s). Taken with the paper, the label for treatment or condition translates to: allogeneic hematopoietic cell transplantation with graft depleted of TCRalphabeta T cells and CD19 B cells. Library preparation employed PCR. Sequencer: Illumina HiSeq 2500. TCR libraries were prepared with molecular barcoding, using unique molecular identifiers to normalize TCRbeta repertoire quantification. Through fastp at Q25 and MiXCR, TCRdb rebuilt clones from the public reads, retaining in-frame beta chains. Rows are unified per CDR3 protein, each entry keeping the most common DNA and genes. This sample gives about 510,000 distinct CDR3 sequences in total; over 9.5% of them show up just once. Together, the top ten hold approximately 14% of the sample.

The specimen comprised PBMCs, mostly from graft donor cells, sampled 180 days after TCRalphabeta/CD19-depleted stem cell transplant. These receptor sequences come from a female patient aged 2 to 10 who had a stem cell transplant for aplastic anemia, so the T cells may come from the graft donor.

This chain connects TRBV20-1 to TRBJ2-7; 11 bases map to TRBD2. The CDR3 is 16 residues long. Germline lookup yields CDR1 DFQATT and CDR2 SNEGSKA (reference sequence). The junction had 13 bases not matched to a gene; V was cut back by 5 bases and J by 4 bases. The CDR3 spells CSAAGLAGKIWYEQYF. The CDR3, as DNA: TGCAGTGCTGCTGGACTAGCGGGTAAAATTTGGTACGAGCAGTACTTC.

The V call is TRBV19, the J call TRBJ1-1; no definite D call. Deletions cut 6 bases from V and 4 bases from J, with 9 bases between. This CDR3 region has 12 residues. In germline, CDR1 is LNHDA, CDR2 SQIVND (reference sequence). CDR3 loop: CASSPGSTEAFF. The CDR3, as DNA: TGTGCCAGTAGCCCCGGAAGCACTGAAGCTTTCTTT.

This clonotype was counted between two and nine times. The chain joins TRBV29-1 to TRBJ1-1, with D possibly TRBD1 on 5 matching bases. CDR3 size: 11 residues. Germline loops: CDR1 SQVTM, CDR2 ANQGSEA. Trimming took 0 bases from V and 10 from J, leaving 9 bases between them. CDR3 nucleotide sequence: TGCAGCGTTGAAGATCAGGGACGAGCTTTCTTT. Translated, it gives CSVEDQGRAFF.

DNA of the CDR3: TGTGCCAGCAGCTTACTAGCGGCAACTAGCACAGATACGCAGTATTTT. Amino acids: CASSLLAATSTDTQYF. The rearrangement joins TRBV7-8 to TRBJ2-3, with 7 bases fitting TRBD2. The length of the CDR3 is 16 residues. CDR1 and CDR2 from the germline V gene are SGHVS and FQNEAQ. The junction had 5 bases not matched to a gene; V was cut back by 2 bases and J by 0 bases.

In this sample, this clonotype turned up a few times. The chain combines TRBV4-1 with TRBJ2-4; a weak D match, TRBD1 (7 bases). The V gene lost 0 bases and the J gene lost 7 bases, with 13 bases spanning the gap. Germline values: CDR1 MGHRA, CDR2 YSYEKL. The CDR3 covers 15 residues. The CDR3 is CASSQDGSGGNIQYF. The CDR3 region has the DNA TGCGCCAGCAGCCAAGATGGGTCAGGGGGGAACATTCAGTACTTC.

Only a few counts were recorded for this clonotype. This rearrangement joins TRBV7-2 to TRBJ1-4, with D possibly being TRBD1 (6 bases). CDR3 length equals 16 residues. Germline values: CDR1 SGHTA, CDR2 FQGNSA. V was clipped by 2 bases and J by 6 bases, with 16 bases between them. This CDR3 is CASSLRVGAGYEKLFF. The CDR3 region has the DNA TGTGCCAGCAGCTTACGCGTGGGGGCAGGGTATGAAAAACTGTTTTTT. Together with reference TRBV7-2 and TRBJ1-4, the CDR3 gives the full variable domain: GAGVSQSPSNKVTEKGKDVELRCDPISGHTALYWYRQSLGQGLEFLIYFQGNSAPDKSGLPSDRFSAERTGGSVSTLTIQRTQQEDSAVYLCASSLRVGAGYEKLFFGSGTQLSVL.

This clonotype came up a few times. The rearrangement uses TRBV24-1 and TRBJ2-2; D may be TRBD1 (5 bases). Germline CDR1 KGHDR, CDR2 SFDVKD. The CDR3 covers 17 residues. Trimming took off 4 bases at V and 1 base at J, with 15 bases between the two ends. CDR3 residues: CATSDLDSPVNTGELFF. The CDR3 DNA reads as TGTGCCACCAGTGACCTTGACAGTCCCGTGAACACCGGGGAGCTGTTTTTT.

Details on this clonotype: Mismatch with germline at one junction end may stem from a read error. The gene calls are TRBV11-2 and TRBJ1-2; D gene unclear. CDR3 length: 17 residues. CDR1 and CDR2 (germline): SGHAT, FQNNGV. CDR3 amino acids: CPSSLEPHGRTNYGYTF. CDR3 nucleotide sequence: TGTCCCAGCAGCTTAGAACCCCACGGACGTACTAACTATGGCTACACCTTC.

A few counts support this clonotype. CDR3 protein: CSAFLGLAGASTDTQYF. CDR3 in DNA: TGCAGTGCTTTTCTCGGACTAGCGGGGGCAAGCACAGATACGCAGTATTTT. J is TRBJ2-3 and V is TRBV20-1; 13 nucleotides align to TRBD2. CDR1 and CDR2 (germline): DFQATT, SNEGSKA (reference sequence). The CDR3 loop spans 17 amino acids. V lost 5 bases and J lost 0; bases outside the gene matches: 8.

This clonotype has only a few counts. A junction end diverges from the germline sequence, so it may reflect a read error. This chain links TRBV20-1 with TRBJ2-2; 7 bases map to TRBD2. This CDR3 comprises 17 residues. Germline V gives CDR1 DFQATT, CDR2 SNEGSKA (reference sequence). In DNA, the CDR3 is TGCAGTGCGAGAGGCGCTACCGGGACTATCTTCGCCGGGGAGCTGTTTTTT. Protein product: CSARGATGTIFAGELFF.

This chain uses TRBV20-1 with TRBJ2-7; 7 bases map to TRBD2. The V segment lost 3 bases and the J segment 4 bases; nucleotides outside the gene matches: 12. The CDR3 consists of 15 residues. CDR1 and CDR2 from the germline V gene are DFQATT and SNEGSKA (reference sequence). This chain's CDR3 is CSASELAYGRYEQYV. The CDR3 nucleotides are TGCAGTGCTAGTGAATTAGCCTACGGGAGGTACGAGCAGTACGTC.

This CDR3 is CASSLASGTTITYNEQFF. The DNA for the CDR3 is TGTGCCAGCAGCTTAGCTAGCGGGACTACCATTACCTACAATGAGCAGTTCTTC. This chain uses TRBV7-6 with TRBJ2-1, with 8 positions matching TRBD2. The length of the CDR3 is 18 residues. The germline gives CDR1 SGHVS, CDR2 FNYEAQ. After removal of 0 bases from V and 2 bases from J, the junction contained 9 bases not matched to a gene.

This clonotype was seen ten or more times. V gene TRBV7-2 combines with J gene TRBJ2-3, with D uncertain. The ends were cut back, 5 bases at V and 4 bases at J, with 13 bases in the middle. Germline V gene lookup returns CDR1 SGHTA and CDR2 FQGNSA. This CDR3 comprises 14 residues. The CDR3 bases are TGTGCCAGCAGCCCCCCCCTCTCCCCAGATACGCAGTATTTT. Translating it yields CASSPPLSPDTQYF.

There are many counts of this clonotype. The chain employs TRBV29-1 and TRBJ2-3; D not certain. The CDR3 totals 13 residues. The germline V gene has CDR1 SQVTM and CDR2 ANQGSEA. V was clipped by 5 bases and J by 0 bases, with 9 bases between them. As DNA, the CDR3 is TGCAGCGTTAGCAAGCGCAGCACAGATACGCAGTATTTT. This gives the protein CSVSKRSTDTQYF.